Below are 28 T cell receptor beta chains sequenced from a single sample in a study of blood T cell dynamics during melanoma immunotherapy. As to time point: week 3, after first cycle of checkpoint inhibitor. Here immunoSEQ multiplex PCR was the method, and the copy in TCRdb shows in-frame clones only, minus some. The sample holds some 4,200 clones, more than 60% seen once. Sequenced material: blood, taken from a patient treated with checkpoint blockade. The receptors were sampled from a human donor with melanoma.

This clone was recorded a few times. The rearrangement uses TRBV4-2 and TRBJ2-3; TRBD2 matches at 8 bases. With 4 bases clipped from V and 2 bases from J, the junction kept 5 bases outside the gene matches. The CDR3 contains 15 residues. Germline V CDR1 and CDR2: LGHNA, YNFKEQ. The CDR3 nucleotides are TGTGCCAGCAGCCCAATAGCGGGGAACACAGATACGCAGTATTTT. This sequence encodes CASSPIAGNTDTQYF.

This clone was seen only once. V and J are TRBV29-1 and TRBJ2-5; 7 bases are shared with TRBD1. Near its end, the DNA agrees better with TRBJ2-7, so the J call may be wrong. This CDR3 region has 14 residues. Germline CDR1 and CDR2: SQVTM and ANQGSEA. The CDR3 coding sequence is TGCAGCGTTTCGGCGTCAGGGGGACGCTACGAGCAGTACTTC. Encoded protein: CSVSASGGRYEQYF.

The J gene is TRBJ2-1, the V gene TRBV30; the D is unclear. The CDR3 is 13 amino acids. CDR1 and CDR2 from the germline V gene are GTSNPN and SVGIG (reference sequence). Trimming pared 0 bases from V and 5 bases from J, leaving 8 bases between. CDR3 region: CAWSVTSDNEQFF. CDR3 coding DNA: TGTGCCTGGAGTGTAACGTCTGACAATGAGCAGTTCTTC.

The chain combines TRBV5-6 with TRBJ2-5, with 11 bases aligning to TRBD2. From germline, CDR1 is SGHDT and CDR2 YYEEEE. Trimming took 0 bases from V and 2 from J; bases not matched to a gene: 6. This CDR3 is built from 17 residues. CDR3 DNA sequence: TGTGCCAGCAGCTTGGCAGTCCCTAGCGGGGGGCAAGAGACCCAGTACTTC. Its translation: CASSLAVPSGGQETQYF.

This clone was recorded once. The CDR3: CAWSPGGSPLHF. DNA of the CDR3: TGTGCCTGGAGTCCCGGAGGTTCACCCCTCCACTTT. V is TRBV30 and J is TRBJ1-6; D unclear. Deletions cut 2 bases from V and 9 bases from J, with 8 bases between. Germline V gene lookup returns CDR1 GTSNPN and CDR2 SVGIG (reference sequence). The CDR3 consists of 12 residues.

The genes are TRBV4-1 and TRBJ1-5; D not resolved. Trimming took off 0 bases at V and 4 bases at J, with 10 bases between the two ends. CDR1 and CDR2 (germline): MGHRA, YSYEKL. The CDR3 extends over 15 amino acids. The CDR3 nucleotides are TGCGCCAGCAGCCAAGATTCCCTGCGAAATCAGCCCCAGCATTTT. This encodes CASSQDSLRNQPQHF.

The chain carries TRBV4-1 and TRBJ1-2; D gene uncertain. Germline CDR1 reads MGHRA; CDR2 reads YSYEKL. V dropped 0 bases and J dropped 12 bases, with 14 bases sitting between them. The CDR3 contains 13 residues. CDR3 DNA: TGCGCCAGCAGCCAAGAGGAAGGGTCCCCTAACACCTTC. It yields the protein CASSQEEGSPNTF.

V usage is TRBV27 and J usage is TRBJ1-2; weak D call: TRBD1 (5 bases). Trimming shortened V by 9 bases and J by 4 bases, and 15 bases separated the two germline ends. This CDR3 has 13 amino acids. In germline, CDR1 is MNHEY, CDR2 SMNVEV (reference sequence). CDR3 protein: CARSGEGLYGYTF. The CDR3 DNA reads as TGTGCCAGATCTGGGGAGGGACTCTATGGCTACACCTTC.

Only one count was recorded for this clone. V gene TRBV11-3 combines with J gene TRBJ2-5; D remains unclear. With 2 bases removed from V and 4 bases from J, the gap between germline ends came to 8 bases. Germline CDR1 is SGHNT and CDR2 is YENEEA. This CDR3 has 13 residues. This chain's CDR3 is CASSLNLRETQYF. CDR3 nucleotides: TGTGCCAGCAGCTTAAACCTACGAGAGACCCAGTACTTC.

This CDR3 is CASSESTGLFPTEAFF. The DNA of the CDR3 is TGCGCCAGCAGTGAGTCGACGGGACTTTTCCCCACTGAAGCTTTCTTT. The gene calls are TRBV10-2 and TRBJ1-1; TRBD1 might be the D (5 bases). The CDR3 has 16 amino acids. Trimming took off 0 bases at V and 4 bases at J, with 15 bases between the two ends. Germline assignment: CDR1 WSHSY and CDR2 SAAADI.

The chain links TRBV7-2 to TRBJ2-6; 8 bases fit TRBD2. CDR1 is SGHTA, CDR2 FQGNSA, per germline. V was clipped by 5 bases and J by 0 bases; unmatched bases: 6. The CDR3 extends over 17 amino acids. In DNA, the CDR3 is TGTGCCAGCAGCCTAAGCGGGGGCCGCTCTGGGGCCAACGTCCTGACTTTC. As protein: CASSLSGGRSGANVLTF.

The chain has TRBV10-3 and TRBJ2-7, with TRBD1 as a possible D gene (6 bases). The CDR3 is 16 residues long. V lost 2 bases, J lost 0 bases, and 14 bases lay in between. Germline V gene data show CDR1 as ENHRY and CDR2 as SYGVKD. The CDR3 loop is CAISEEQGPFSYEQYF. CDR3 nucleotides: TGTGCCATCAGTGAGGAGCAGGGGCCTTTCTCCTACGAGCAGTACTTC.

The CDR3 region has the DNA TGTGCCAGCAGTTTGAGGGGAAACTATGGCTACACCTTC. Protein: CASSLRGNYGYTF. This chain joins TRBV28 and TRBJ1-2, with D possibly being TRBD1 (5 bases). The CDR3 runs 13 residues. With 3 bases removed from V and 2 bases from J, the gap between germline ends came to 7 bases. Germline V gives CDR1 MDHEN, CDR2 SYDVKM.

V is TRBV6-1 and J is TRBJ2-7; D may be TRBD2 (6 bases). Germline V gene lookup returns CDR1 MNHNS and CDR2 SASEGT. V was trimmed by 3 bases and J by 3 bases, leaving 15 bases between them. This CDR3 has 15 amino acids. In DNA form, the CDR3 reads TGTGCCAGCAGTGAGCTGGCGGGGCCCCACTACGAGCAGTACTTC. It encodes CASSELAGPHYEQYF.

The genes are TRBV5-1 and TRBJ1-2; 8 nucleotides match TRBD1. Germline V gene lookup returns CDR1 SGHRS and CDR2 YFSETQ. The junction had 12 bases not matched to a gene; V was cut back by 4 bases and J by 4 bases. The CDR3 spans 16 residues. Here the CDR3 DNA reads TGCGCCAGCAGCACCACCGGGACAGGCGAACTCTATGGCTACACCTTC. This gives the protein CASSTTGTGELYGYTF.

The genes are TRBV9 and TRBJ2-5; 9 bases fit TRBD2. Germline V lookup: CDR1 SGDLS, CDR2 YYNGEE. With 4 bases clipped from V and 1 base from J, the junction kept 8 bases outside the gene matches. The CDR3 has 16 residues. CDR3 nucleotide sequence: TGTGCCAGCAGCACCCTAGCGGGGCAATTCCAAGAGACCCAGTACTTC. It translates to CASSTLAGQFQETQYF. Based on the CDR3 plus reference TRBV9 and TRBJ2-5, the full variable domain is DSGVTQTPKHLITATGQRVTLRCSPRSGDLSVYWYQQSLDQGLQFLIQYYNGEERAKGNILERFSAQQFPDLHSELNLSSLELGDSALYFCASSTLAGQFQETQYFGPGTRLLVL.

The V call is TRBV30, the J call TRBJ1-2; D is undetermined. This CDR3 is built from 12 residues. The V end was cut by 2 bases, the J end by 5 bases, with 9 bases between. Germline CDR1 GTSNPN, CDR2 SVGIG (reference sequence). The CDR3 protein is CAWSSGRYGYTF. The CDR3 DNA follows: TGTGCCTGGAGTTCCGGGAGGTATGGCTACACCTTC.

V and J are TRBV6-6 and TRBJ1-1; D is undetermined. Germline CDR1 MNHNY, CDR2 SVGAGI (reference sequence). CDR3 length equals 14 residues. Between the trimmed V and J ends, which lost 3 bases and 2 bases, there was a span of 10 bases. For the CDR3, the DNA is TGTGCCAGCAGTTATTGGGTAAGCAACACTGAAGCTTTCTTT. Translated, it gives CASSYWVSNTEAFF.

The chain uses TRBV20-1 and TRBJ1-2, with D tentatively TRBD1 (5 bases). The CDR3 is 11 residues long. Germline values: CDR1 DFQATT, CDR2 SNEGSKA (reference sequence). V was pared by 4 bases and J by 8 bases, with 11 bases between. The CDR3 region is CSATGRGGYTF. In DNA, the CDR3 is TGCAGTGCTACGGGGCGTGGCGGCTACACCTTC.

This chain links TRBV2 with TRBJ1-2; 7 bases fit TRBD1. The CDR3 totals 12 residues. The V gene end was trimmed by 6 bases and the J gene end by 5 bases; junction bases not matched to a gene: 3. Germline CDR1 SNHLY, CDR2 FYNNEI. The CDR3 nucleotides read TGTGCCAGCAGGGGGACAGTTTATGGCTACACCTTC. Translated: CASRGTVYGYTF.

This clone was detected a few times. The V call is TRBV5-6, the J call TRBJ1-6; D is perhaps TRBD1 (6 bases). This CDR3 is 14 amino acids long. Germline CDR1 SGHDT, CDR2 YYEEEE. Trimming took off 3 bases at V and 7 bases at J, with 11 bases between the two ends. CDR3 protein: CASSWGRGNSPLHF. DNA of the CDR3: TGTGCCAGCAGCTGGGGGCGGGGGAATTCACCCCTCCACTTT. Together with reference TRBV5-6 and TRBJ1-6, the CDR3 gives the full variable domain: DAGVTQSPTHLIKTRGQQVTLRCSPKSGHDTVSWYQQALGQGPQFIFQYYEEEERQRGNFPDRFSGHQFPNYSSELNVNALLLGDSALYLCASSWGRGNSPLHFGNGTRLTVT.

This clone was counted only a few times. The rearrangement joins TRBV7-2 to TRBJ1-3; TRBD1 matches at 8 bases. The CDR3 is 17 amino acids. The ends lost 3 bases at V and 0 bases at J; junction bases unmatched: 7. Germline V lookup: CDR1 SGHTA, CDR2 FQGNSA. The CDR3 sequence: CASSFGQGILSGNTIYF. The CDR3 DNA reads TGTGCCAGCAGCTTTGGACAGGGAATCCTCTCTGGAAACACCATATATTTT.

This clone has just one count. The V and J genes are TRBV4-3 and TRBJ1-2, with 8 bases identical to TRBD1. The CDR3 is made up of 14 amino acids. Germline V gene sequence: CDR1 LGHNA, CDR2 YSLEER. The J segment lost 12 bases and the V segment lost 0 bases, leaving 9 bases of the junction unmatched. The CDR3 bases are TGCGCCAGCAGCCAAGACAGGGGGCCTCCTACCCACACCTTC. It is translated as CASSQDRGPPTHTF.

V is TRBV27 and J is TRBJ1-6; D possibly corresponds to TRBD1 (6 bases). The length of the CDR3 is 17 residues. CDR1 and CDR2 (germline): MNHEY, SMNVEV (reference sequence). V lost 6 bases to trimming and J lost 10 bases, with 25 bases between them. The CDR3 spells CASSLEAWTVRNSPLHF. The CDR3, as DNA: TGTGCCAGCAGCTTAGAGGCCTGGACAGTTCGAAACTCACCCCTCCACTTT.

The genes are TRBV6-5 and TRBJ1-6, with D possibly TRBD1 on 5 matching bases. Trimming removed 5 bases from V and 8 bases from J, with 7 bases in between. The CDR3 is made up of 12 amino acids. Germline-derived CDR1 and CDR2 are MNHEY and SVGAGI. CDR3 DNA sequence: TGTGCCAGCAGTGGGGGGTATTCACCCCTCCACTTT. Its translation: CASSGGYSPLHF.

The J gene is TRBJ1-5, the V gene TRBV11-2, with no clear D. The CDR3 has 18 residues. The germline V gene has CDR1 SGHAT and CDR2 FQNNGV. Trimming pared 6 bases from V and 3 bases from J, leaving 24 bases between. CDR3 loop: CASRHRAPRVTYNQPQHF. The CDR3 DNA sequence: TGTGCCAGCAGACATAGGGCCCCTCGGGTCACTTACAATCAGCCCCAGCATTTT.

V is TRBV9 and J is TRBJ1-1; D gene unclear. The CDR3 has 14 residues. The V gene's germline CDR1 is SGDLS and CDR2 YYNGEE. Trimming stripped 4 bases from V and 1 base from J, with 11 bases between. CDR3 DNA: TGTGCCAGCAGCCCAACAGAGAGGAACACTGAAGCTTTCTTT. Protein product: CASSPTERNTEAFF.

As for this clone: Because the CDR3's place on the DNA is in doubt, the DNA is left out and the CDR3 is given as listed by TCRdb. CDR3 residues: CASSFSGSLRAGELFF. The V and J genes are TRBV4-2 and TRBJ2-2; the table names TRBD2, a call not compared with the DNA. The germline V gene encodes CDR1 LGHNA and CDR2 YNFKEQ. The CDR3 comprises 16 residues, both ends counted.